This T cell receptor (beta chain) was observed in a study of blood T cell repertoires in COVID-19. Background on the study: Sources were T cells, B-cell-depleted T cells, or PBMCs; the material itself was cDNA or gDNA.

The repertoire was sequenced with immunoSEQ multiplex PCR; TCRdb's copy has only in-frame clones and lacks some. Here the sample spans some 70,000 clones, about nine tenths being singletons. The sample consisted of peripheral blood. The sequence was collected from a woman in her 70s with acute or convalescent COVID-19.

For the CDR3, the DNA is TGTGCCAGCAGTTTAAGGGGCGGCTCTGGAAACACCATATATTTT. Its translation: CASSLRGGSGNTIYF. The V and J genes are TRBV28 and TRBJ1-3, with D tentatively TRBD1 (5 bases). V lost 2 bases to trimming and J lost 0 bases, with 8 bases between them. The CDR3 extends over 15 amino acids. Per germline, CDR1 MDHEN and CDR2 SYDVKM.